This entry lists 14 T cell receptor beta chains sequenced from one sample in a study of blood T cells in healthy people across ages. The second PCR ran about 6 to 11 cycles with a sample-barcoded 5' primer and J-beta primers. From the 5' RACE reads, TCRdb called clonotypes with MiXCR, one entry per CDR3 protein. This table holds 1.5 million to 1.8 million distinct CDR3 sequences, approximately 43% found once. Source material: blood. The source is a young woman in good health.

This clonotype has just a few counts. The rearrangement links TRBV6-2 or TRBV6-3 to TRBJ2-4, with no clear D. The J call is in doubt because the DNA end fits TRBJ2-7 better. The CDR3 contains 14 residues. Germline V gene lookup returns CDR1 MNHEY and CDR2 SVGEGT. The DNA for the CDR3 is TGTGCCAGCACCATAGGTCTCTACTACTACGAGCAGTACTTC. It translates to CASTIGLYYYEQYF.

J is TRBJ2-5 and V is TRBV28; D is uncertain. There are 14 residues in the CDR3. CDR1 and CDR2 (germline): MDHEN, SYDVKM. Trimming stripped 5 bases from V and 5 bases from J, with 15 bases between. CDR3 loop: CASSVAPGVETQYF. The CDR3 region has the DNA TGTGCCAGCAGTGTAGCCCCAGGAGTGGAGACCCAGTACTTC.

The chain joins TRBV28 to TRBJ1-1; D ambiguous. The CDR3 contains 17 residues. The germline V and J ends were trimmed by 3 bases and 3 bases, with 20 bases remaining between them. From germline, CDR1 is MDHEN and CDR2 SYDVKM. CDR3 nucleotide sequence: TGTGCCAGCAGTTTCGGAAGGTCGAGGAGTTGGGACACTGAAGCTTTCTTT. Protein sequence: CASSFGRSRSWDTEAFF.

The sample holds a few counts of this clonotype. CDR3 protein: CSARQGNMNTEAFF. The CDR3 coding sequence is TGCAGTGCCCGTCAGGGGAATATGAACACTGAAGCTTTCTTT. This chain joins TRBV20-1 and TRBJ1-1, with D perhaps TRBD1 (6 bases). The germline V and J ends were trimmed by 6 bases and 0 bases, with 14 bases remaining between them. Germline lookup yields CDR1 DFQATT and CDR2 SNEGSKA (reference sequence). This CDR3 spans 14 amino acids.

This clonotype was seen once. The chain carries TRBV7-9 and TRBJ1-1, with D uncertain. With 6 bases removed from V and 0 bases from J, the gap between germline ends came to 8 bases. CDR3 length equals 13 residues. Looked up from germline, CDR1 is SEHNR and CDR2 is FQNEAQ (reference sequence). The CDR3 loop is CASSTALNTEAFF. CDR3 nucleotides: TGTGCCAGCAGTACGGCCCTGAACACTGAAGCTTTCTTT.

The J gene is TRBJ2-5, the V gene TRBV12-3 or TRBV12-4; D may be TRBD1 (6 bases). The germline V and J ends were trimmed by 4 bases and 11 bases, with 23 bases remaining between them. This CDR3 is 15 amino acids long. CDR3 in amino acids: CASSSLRGRHSEQYF. The CDR3 region has the DNA TGTGCCAGCAGTTCCCTCAGGGGTCGCCACAGTGAGCAGTACTTC.

This clonotype was found a few times. The chain carries TRBV6-2 or TRBV6-3 and TRBJ2-3, with D maybe TRBD2 (6 bases). Germline V lookup: CDR1 MNHEY, CDR2 SVGEGT. The ends were cut back, 6 bases at V and 7 bases at J, with 17 bases in the middle. This CDR3 spans 14 amino acids. The CDR3: CASRGLDDVHTQYF. The CDR3 DNA follows: TGTGCCAGCAGGGGACTTGACGACGTACATACGCAGTATTTT.

This clonotype was detected only a few times. The rearrangement links TRBV12-3 or TRBV12-4 to TRBJ2-1; possibly TRBD1 or TRBD2 for D (5 bases each). The germline V and J ends were trimmed by 1 base and 8 bases, with 9 bases remaining between them. The CDR3 sequence is 13 residues long. The CDR3 sequence is CASSLVGDDEQFF. DNA of the CDR3: TGTGCCAGCAGTTTAGTAGGGGACGATGAGCAGTTCTTC.

The chain employs TRBV2 and TRBJ1-2; D is possibly TRBD1 (6 bases). V was pared by 4 bases and J by 2 bases, with 8 bases between. CDR3 length equals 13 residues. CDR1 and CDR2 from the germline V gene are SNHLY and FYNNEI. The CDR3 here is CASSGDINYGYTF. In DNA form, the CDR3 reads TGTGCCAGCAGTGGGGACATAAACTATGGCTACACCTTC.

This clonotype occurred a few times. The chain links TRBV29-1 to TRBJ1-2, with D possibly TRBD1 on 5 matching bases. This CDR3 has 12 amino acids. Trimming stripped 7 bases from V and 3 bases from J, with 12 bases between. Germline V lookup: CDR1 SQVTM, CDR2 ANQGSEA. Here the CDR3 DNA reads TGCAGCGGCGGGGAGGGGTACTATGGCTACACCTTC. It yields the protein CSGGEGYYGYTF.

This clonotype occurred once. The V call is TRBV2, the J call TRBJ2-4, with a weak D call TRBD1 (5 bases). Trimming removed 7 bases from V and 1 base from J, with 23 bases in between. Germline V gene lookup returns CDR1 SNHLY and CDR2 FYNNEI. CDR3 size: 18 residues. CDR3 in DNA: TGTGCCAGCAAGAAGGACAATGGATGGGCTCGGGCCAAAAACATTCAGTACTTC. Translating it yields CASKKDNGWARAKNIQYF.

This clonotype appeared a few times. V is TRBV4-3 and J is TRBJ1-1; D is uncertain. Germline lookup yields CDR1 LGHNA and CDR2 YSLEER. With 0 bases removed from V and 1 base from J, the gap between germline ends came to 12 bases. The CDR3 totals 16 residues. The CDR3 reads CASSQDFLRQNTEAFF. The CDR3 coding sequence is TGCGCCAGCAGCCAAGATTTCCTCCGTCAGAACACTGAAGCTTTCTTT.

This chain uses TRBV5-6 with TRBJ2-1; D is unclear. The CDR3 totals 15 residues. Trimming stripped 1 base from V and 0 bases from J, with 8 bases between. The germline V gene encodes CDR1 SGHDT and CDR2 YYEEEE. The CDR3 is CASSLITSSYNEQFF. The CDR3 region has the DNA TGTGCCAGCAGCTTGATAACAAGCTCCTACAATGAGCAGTTCTTC.

The chain is built from TRBV9 and TRBJ1-2, with D possibly matching TRBD1 (6 bases). Germline V gives CDR1 SGDLS, CDR2 YYNGEE. The CDR3 is made up of 15 amino acids. V was trimmed by 4 bases and J by 0 bases, leaving 13 bases between them. This chain's CDR3 is CASSPHRDPNYGYTF. The CDR3 nucleotides read TGTGCCAGCAGCCCACACAGGGACCCTAACTATGGCTACACCTTC.